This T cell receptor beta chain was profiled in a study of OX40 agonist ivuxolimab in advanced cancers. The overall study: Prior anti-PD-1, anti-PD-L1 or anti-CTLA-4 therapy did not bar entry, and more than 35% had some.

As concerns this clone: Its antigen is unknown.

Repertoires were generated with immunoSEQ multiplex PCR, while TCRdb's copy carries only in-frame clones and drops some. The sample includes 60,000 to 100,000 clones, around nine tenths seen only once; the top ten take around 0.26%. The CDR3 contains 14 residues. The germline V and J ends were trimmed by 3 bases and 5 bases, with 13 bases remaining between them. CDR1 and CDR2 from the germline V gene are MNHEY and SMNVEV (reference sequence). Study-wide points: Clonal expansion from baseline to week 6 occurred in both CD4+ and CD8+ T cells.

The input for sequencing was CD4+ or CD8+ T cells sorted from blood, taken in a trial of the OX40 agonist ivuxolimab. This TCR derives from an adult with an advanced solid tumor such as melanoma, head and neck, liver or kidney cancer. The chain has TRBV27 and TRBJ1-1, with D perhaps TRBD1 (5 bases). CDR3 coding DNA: TGTGCCAGCAGTTTGGCCGTCCGGGGGACTGAAGCTTTCTTT. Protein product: CASSLAVRGTEAFF.